The clone carrying this T cell receptor (beta chain) was recorded at least ten times. Its antigen is unidentified. Expressed TCRB transcripts were sequenced because the isolated RNA had all been reverse transcribed beforehand. TCRdb's copy holds only in-frame clones and misses some; the assay was immunoSEQ multiplex PCR. The sample gives 330,000 or so clones, 12% to 15% of which show up once; about 6.6% is in the top ten. Cell sorting via CD45RO/CCR7/CD25/CD127/CD95/CD27 was performed to obtain CD4+ naive, central memory, regulatory and stem cell-like memory cells. The data belong to a study of beta chain features in type 1 diabetes. Across the whole study: Sorted cells numbering 95 million to 110 million were examined across all samples. Study-wide results and caveats: The question of HLA type influencing TCRB rearrangement was one that remained unresolved here.

The sequenced sample consisted of central memory CD4+ T cells from blood. The source is a man under 40 in good health.

CDR3 in DNA: TGTGCCAGCAGCCACAGCCGGGACCAGTACTTC. Translating gives CASSHSRDQYF. The rearrangement links TRBV7-9 to TRBJ2-5; possibly TRBD2 for D (5 bases). The CDR3 loop spans 11 amino acids. The germline V gene has CDR1 SEHNR and CDR2 FQNEAQ (reference sequence). Trimming took 5 bases from V and 10 from J, leaving 11 bases between them.